This T cell receptor beta chain was obtained from a study of blood T cell repertoires in COVID-19. Study in general: The samples span acute and convalescent COVID-19 from the United States, Italy and Spain.

Method: immunoSEQ multiplex PCR; TCRdb's copy keeps in-frame clones and lacks some. The sample holds 250,000 to 300,000 clones, about 88% seen once. V shed 1 base and J shed 3 bases, with 18 bases lying between them. This CDR3 is built from 17 residues. CDR1 and CDR2 (germline): LGHNA, YSLEER. Input material: peripheral blood. This receptor was obtained from a woman younger than 45 with COVID-19, enrolled during active disease. This sequence joins TRBV4-3 and TRBJ1-1; TRBD1 might be the D (6 bases). CDR3 loop: CASSQVQRPGAYTEAFF. Written as DNA, the CDR3 is TGCGCCAGCAGCCAAGTTCAACGTCCAGGGGCTTACACTGAAGCTTTCTTT.